The T cell receptor (beta chain) under discussion was sequenced for a study of shared clonotypes between healthy human individuals. Study-wide points: Sequencing of the sorted subsets was shown by rarefaction to be incomplete despite large depth.

Data came from immunoSEQ multiplex PCR; TCRdb stores just in-frame clones and leaves some out. The sample carries around 2,000,000 clones, roughly 94% recorded once. Naive CD8 isolation took CD45RO-negative cells positively selected for CCR7 and excluded terminally differentiated effector memory CD45RA+ cells. Germline loops: CDR1 KGHSH, CDR2 LQKENI. V was clipped by 2 bases and J by 1 base, with 8 bases between them. This CDR3 is 14 amino acids long. As concerns this clone: Its antigen is unidentified.

The TCR comes from a man between 18 and 29 years old in good health. The chain combines TRBV18 with TRBJ1-1; D uncertain. The sample consisted of naive CD8+ T cells sorted from blood. The CDR3 DNA is TGTGCCAGCTCACCAGATTGGGAGAACACTGAAGCTTTCTTT. This sequence encodes CASSPDWENTEAFF.